This T cell receptor (beta chain) was sequenced during a study of breast tumors, draining lymph nodes, adjacent tissues. TCRdb called the multiplex PCR reads again in MiXCR, with one record for every CDR3 protein. This repertoire shows approximately 180,000 distinct CDR3 sequences, approximately 30% found once; its top ten account for less than 4%. This clonotype was seen at least ten times. Antigen unknown. The CDR3 runs to 15 residues. V lost 1 base, J lost 4 bases, and 8 bases lay in between. In germline, CDR1 is SGHTA, CDR2 FQGNSA. Study observations and caveats: The lymph node origin of tumor T cells was framed as consistent with a hypothesis, not demonstrated. The data were judged consistent with most tumor T cells coming from lymph node and expanding in tumor. Tumor and nontumor repertoires were significantly more similar in luminal-like than in basal-like breast cancer. Tumor repertoires ranked between lymph nodes and nontumor tissue in diversity, with V and J gene preferences.

Breast cancer patients provided tissue from their axillary draining lymph nodes. Sample: axillary lymph node tissue. The chain employs TRBV7-2 and TRBJ1-6; possible D gene TRBD1, 6 bases. The TCR sequence derives from a female donor with breast cancer. Some clones in this sample may be carry-over from other donors' samples. CDR3 DNA sequence: TGTGCCAGCAGCTTAGAGACAGGATATAATTCACCCCTCCACTTT. Its protein is CASSLETGYNSPLHF.